The clone carrying this TCR beta chain was detected only a few times. What it binds is not known. TCRdb analysed the 5' RACE reads with MiXCR anew, one entry per CDR3 protein. Of hundreds of thousands of distinct CDR3 sequences in the sample, roughly 26% were seen once. The sample originates from a study of CD8 T cells in ankylosing spondylitis. General observations from the study: Ankylosing spondylitis blood appeared to be characterized by a TCR beta motif of several highly homologous variants.

This TCR was sampled from a male donor with ankylosing spondylitis. Sequencing was carried out using blood, either unsorted or a sorted T cell fraction (not recorded which).

The CDR3 loop is CATSPRQQETQYF. For the CDR3, the DNA is TGTGCCACCAGCCCCCGACAACAAGAGACCCAGTACTTC. V usage is TRBV15 and J usage is TRBJ2-5; D not certain. CDR1 LNHNV and CDR2 YYDKDF come from the germline V gene (reference sequence). V dropped 5 bases and J dropped 2 bases, with 9 bases sitting between them. This CDR3 is 13 amino acids long.